The subject of this entry is one TCR beta chain. This clonotype was recorded many times. This clone's antigen is unknown. Base qualities are not recorded, but no much larger clone differs from it by a single base. Including the terminal cysteine and phenylalanine, the CDR3 comprises 13 residues. Only the CDR3 DNA is retained, 39 bases long and in frame from the first base. In the germline V gene, CDR1 corresponds to SGHDT and CDR2 to YYEEEE. Here V drops 5 bases and J drops 6 bases, and the junction holds 7 bases not matched to any gene. Total RNA was isolated from unfractionated whole blood collected in Tempus Blood RNA tubes. Four or five healthy volunteers acted as controls for TCR sequencing and had blood drawn at day 0, 2 weeks and 6 weeks. This sample was taken from a study of human T cells and chemical hapten exposure (dated by TCRdb to about 2021). Looking at the study overall: The libraries were sequenced as a pool, and the TCR yield per sample differed mostly because of small variations in library volumes within the pool. Both TCR alpha and TCR beta chains were sequenced from each blood RNA sample. This study followed changes in the peripheral blood TCR repertoire in vivo during primary and secondary sensitization of alopecia patients to the hapten diphenylcyclopropenone (DPC). Here is what the overall study found, with its caveats: After repeated subsampling, changes were observed in the strength of the expansion versus patch-test correlation and in the threshold at which the correlation became significant. The number of TCRs above 1 in 1000 frequency did not change with DPC sensitization; there was no evidence of global repertoire structure alterations.

Library prep was done by 5' RACE. Sequencing used an Illumina MiSeq. During library preparation, unique molecular identifiers were attached to individual cDNA molecules so that TCRs could be counted in a quantitative, reproducible way. The authors' pipeline ran thus. A median of about 89,000 TCRs per sample was observed, with a range of roughly 20,000 to 750,000. The Decombinator software suite was used to annotate the V, J and CDR3 of the TCR reads. To make PS versus PT1 abundance plots, every sample was subsampled to the same number of TCRs (28,000). TCRs were defined as expanded if absent before sensitization and observed at least eight times at the 2-week time point. In-frame beta chains were kept once TCRdb had trimmed the public reads at Q25 with fastp and called clones with MiXCR. Every CDR3 protein is listed once, alongside the most common genes and DNA of its rows. TCRdb assigned the V and J calls; the authors' analysis was not used. Counted in this sample were some 150,000 distinct CDR3 sequences; roughly 4% of them appeared once. Around 1.4% of the sample belongs to the ten largest clones.

The V and J genes are TRBV5-6 and TRBJ1-2; 7 bases in the junction line up with TRBD1. The sequence was collected from a female donor in good health. The sequenced DNA: TGTGCCAGCAGTAGGGGGCGATGGGATGGCTACACCTTC. This yields the protein CASSRGRWDGYTF.